The rows below give T cell receptor beta chains drawn from one sample of a study of blood T cell repertoires in COVID-19. Profiled with immunoSEQ multiplex PCR; TCRdb holds only in-frame clones, not every one. The sample holds 120,000 to 150,000 clones, approximately 89% seen once. The sequencing sample was made of peripheral blood. The source is a human donor in a cohort sampled during active COVID-19. Both conserved end residues are part of each CDR3. Fields, in order: J gene, clone size, D gene, V gene, CDR3 DNA, CDR3 protein. A D gene is named only where the DNA matches it firmly. Part of the rows lack a size; the others show once, few, many or a class for expanded clones.

j_gene: TRBJ2-1; abundance: .; d_gene: TRBD1; v_gene: TRBV18; CDR3nt: TGTGCCAGCTCACCCGGGACAGGGGGCGGCTATGAGCAGTTCTTC; CDR3aa: CASSPGTGGGYEQFF
j_gene: TRBJ2-1; abundance: .; d_gene: .; v_gene: TRBV19; CDR3nt: TGTGCCAGTACCCTCCGACTGAGAAGCTCCTACAATGAGCAGTTCTTC; CDR3aa: CASTLRLRSSYNEQFF
j_gene: TRBJ1-1; abundance: .; d_gene: TRBD1; v_gene: TRBV10-3; CDR3nt: TGTGCCATCAGGGGGACAGGGGAGAACACTGAAGCTTTCTTT; CDR3aa: CAIRGTGENTEAFF
j_gene: TRBJ2-7; abundance: .; d_gene: .; v_gene: TRBV19; CDR3nt: TGTGCCAGTGCAACTAGCTCCGAGCAGTACTTC; CDR3aa: CASATSSEQYF
j_gene: TRBJ2-7; abundance: .; d_gene: .; v_gene: TRBV10-3; CDR3nt: TGTGCCATCAGCACGGGACTCTACGAGCAGTACTTC; CDR3aa: CAISTGLYEQYF
j_gene: TRBJ2-1; abundance: .; d_gene: .; v_gene: TRBV9; CDR3nt: TGTGCCAGCAGCGTACTCGCGTCTTCCTACAATGAGCAGTTCTTC; CDR3aa: CASSVLASSYNEQFF
j_gene: TRBJ2-5; abundance: .; d_gene: TRBD1; v_gene: TRBV30; CDR3nt: TGTGCCTGGAAACCGGGACAGGGGGCGAAGGAGACCCAGTACTTC; CDR3aa: CAWKPGQGAKETQYF
j_gene: TRBJ2-7; abundance: .; d_gene: .; v_gene: TRBV23-1; CDR3nt: TGCGCCAGCAGTCAACCCCGCGAGGTAGCGGCGCGATACGAGCAGTACTTC; CDR3aa: CASSQPREVAARYEQYF
j_gene: TRBJ2-3; abundance: few; d_gene: TRBD2; v_gene: TRBV9; CDR3nt: TGTGCCAGCAGCGTTAGCGGGGGAGGACGGACAGATACGCAGTATTTT; CDR3aa: CASSVSGGGRTDTQYF
j_gene: TRBJ2-2; abundance: .; d_gene: .; v_gene: TRBV9; CDR3nt: TGTGCCAGCTCGGCGGCCCTCCGAGGTACGAACACCGGGGAGCTGTTTTTT; CDR3aa: CASSAALRGTNTGELFF
j_gene: TRBJ1-2; abundance: .; d_gene: .; v_gene: TRBV18; CDR3nt: TGTGCCAGCTCACCGCAGCAGAGGGCCAGGGGCGGCTACACCTTC; CDR3aa: CASSPQQRARGGYTF
j_gene: TRBJ2-1; abundance: .; d_gene: TRBD1; v_gene: TRBV19; CDR3nt: TGTGCCAGTAGTGGGGGACAGGGGGCTTACAATGAGCAGTTCTTC; CDR3aa: CASSGGQGAYNEQFF
j_gene: TRBJ2-7; abundance: .; d_gene: TRBD1; v_gene: TRBV3-1/TRBV3-2; CDR3nt: TGTGCCAGCAGCACAGGGGTCGAGCAGTACTTC; CDR3aa: CASSTGVEQYF
j_gene: TRBJ2-7; abundance: .; d_gene: TRBD1; v_gene: TRBV4-2; CDR3nt: TGTGCCAGCAGCCTTTGGACAGGGGAAAGCGAGCAGTACTTC; CDR3aa: CASSLWTGESEQYF
j_gene: TRBJ2-7; abundance: once; d_gene: TRBD1; v_gene: TRBV7-2; CDR3nt: TGTGCCAGCAGCTTAAGATGGGCAGGGGGCCCCGAGCAGTACTTC; CDR3aa: CASSLRWAGGPEQYF
j_gene: TRBJ1-6; abundance: .; d_gene: TRBD1; v_gene: TRBV3-1/TRBV3-2; CDR3nt: TGTGCCAGCAGCACCGGGACAGAAAATTCACCCCTCCACTTT; CDR3aa: CASSTGTENSPLHF
j_gene: TRBJ2-1; abundance: few; d_gene: TRBD1; v_gene: TRBV9; CDR3nt: TGTGCCAGCAGCGTAGCCCCGGACAGGGGATTGGTGAATGAGCAGTTCTTC; CDR3aa: CASSVAPDRGLVNEQFF
j_gene: TRBJ1-5; abundance: .; d_gene: .; v_gene: TRBV3-1/TRBV3-2; CDR3nt: TGTGCCAGCAGCCAAGGCGGGAAAGTTAGTCAGCCCCAGCATTTT; CDR3aa: CASSQGGKVSQPQHF
j_gene: TRBJ2-7; abundance: .; d_gene: TRBD1; v_gene: TRBV7-6; CDR3nt: TGTGCCAGCAGCCCTGGGGCGGACAGGGGCGAATATTACTACGAGCAGTACTTC; CDR3aa: CASSPGADRGEYYYEQYF
j_gene: TRBJ1-1; abundance: once; d_gene: .; v_gene: TRBV24-1; CDR3nt: TGTGCCACCAGTGGCGGGGCGATGGGAACGGAAGCTTTCTTT; CDR3aa: CATSGGAMGTEAFF
j_gene: TRBJ1-2; abundance: .; d_gene: .; v_gene: TRBV7-2; CDR3nt: TGTGCCAGCAGCGCTGCGACAGGTTACTATGGCTACACCTTC; CDR3aa: CASSAATGYYGYTF
j_gene: TRBJ1-6; abundance: .; d_gene: TRBD1; v_gene: TRBV6-2/TRBV6-3; CDR3nt: TGTGCCAGCAGTCGGTGGGACAGCTCAGATTCACCCCTCCACTTT; CDR3aa: CASSRWDSSDSPLHF
j_gene: TRBJ1-2; abundance: .; d_gene: .; v_gene: TRBV27; CDR3nt: TGTGCCAGCAGTAACCGGGGGAGAGGGGGCTACACCTTC; CDR3aa: CASSNRGRGGYTF
j_gene: TRBJ2-7; abundance: .; d_gene: TRBD2; v_gene: TRBV27; CDR3nt: TGTGCCAGCAGTAGGAGCGGGAGCTCCTACGAGCAGTACTTC; CDR3aa: CASSRSGSSYEQYF
j_gene: TRBJ2-1; abundance: .; d_gene: TRBD2; v_gene: TRBV5-8; CDR3nt: TGTGCCAGCAGCTTGGCTAGCGGGGGTTACAATGAGCAGTTCTTC; CDR3aa: CASSLASGGYNEQFF
j_gene: TRBJ2-3; abundance: .; d_gene: .; v_gene: TRBV15; CDR3nt: TGTGCCACCAGCATAGCGGCGGCACTCACAGATACGCAGTATTTT; CDR3aa: CATSIAAALTDTQYF
j_gene: TRBJ1-3; abundance: .; d_gene: .; v_gene: TRBV27; CDR3nt: TGTGCCAGCAATAAGGGCACAGGGCAAGGATCTGGAAACACCATATATTTT; CDR3aa: CASNKGTGQGSGNTIYF
j_gene: TRBJ1-6; abundance: few; d_gene: .; v_gene: TRBV5-5; CDR3nt: TGTGCCAGCAGCTGGGGGGAACTGACTAATTCACCCCTCCACTTT; CDR3aa: CASSWGELTNSPLHF
j_gene: TRBJ2-1; abundance: .; d_gene: TRBD1; v_gene: TRBV7-8; CDR3nt: TGTGCCAGCAGCTTCCAACAGGGGGCGATGGCCAATGAGCAGTTCTTC; CDR3aa: CASSFQQGAMANEQFF
j_gene: TRBJ2-5; abundance: .; d_gene: TRBD2; v_gene: TRBV19; CDR3nt: TGTGCCAGTCAAGCGGGGTTTCAAGAGACCCAGTACTTC; CDR3aa: CASQAGFQETQYF
j_gene: TRBJ1-5; abundance: .; d_gene: .; v_gene: TRBV7-2; CDR3nt: TGTGCCAGCAGTCTAGACAGACCGACCGGGGGGGAGCCCCAGCATTTT; CDR3aa: CASSLDRPTGGEPQHF
j_gene: TRBJ1-1; abundance: .; d_gene: TRBD1; v_gene: TRBV12-3/TRBV12-4; CDR3nt: TGTGCCAGCAGGGACAGGGCGAACACTGAAGCTTTCTTT; CDR3aa: CASRDRANTEAFF
j_gene: TRBJ1-4; abundance: .; d_gene: .; v_gene: TRBV2; CDR3nt: TGTGCCAGCAGTGTGGAGGGGCAGGTTAATGAAAAACTGTTTTTT; CDR3aa: CASSVEGQVNEKLFF
j_gene: TRBJ1-5; abundance: .; d_gene: .; v_gene: TRBV4-1; CDR3nt: TGCGCCAGCAGCCAAGGTCCGAATCAGCCCCAGCATTTT; CDR3aa: CASSQGPNQPQHF
j_gene: TRBJ2-7; abundance: .; d_gene: .; v_gene: TRBV19; CDR3nt: TGTGCTATCGAAAGAGCGGGCTACGAGCAGTACTTC; CDR3aa: CAIERAGYEQYF
j_gene: TRBJ2-7; abundance: .; d_gene: TRBD1; v_gene: TRBV19; CDR3nt: TGTGCCAGTAGTTCAGGGGGTGGACGCTCCTACGAGCAGTACTTC; CDR3aa: CASSSGGGRSYEQYF
j_gene: TRBJ1-1; abundance: .; d_gene: .; v_gene: TRBV27; CDR3nt: TGTGCCAGCAGTTTATACAGATTGAACACTGAAGCTTTCTTT; CDR3aa: CASSLYRLNTEAFF
j_gene: TRBJ1-5; abundance: once; d_gene: .; v_gene: TRBV5-8; CDR3nt: TGTGCCAGCAGCTTGGTGTCCCGTTCATCCAGGCCCCAGCATTTT; CDR3aa: CASSLVSRSSRPQHF
j_gene: TRBJ1-3; abundance: .; d_gene: .; v_gene: TRBV5-4; CDR3nt: TGTGCCAGCAGCGGGGGGAACTCTGGAAACACCATATATTTT; CDR3aa: CASSGGNSGNTIYF
j_gene: TRBJ1-2; abundance: .; d_gene: TRBD1; v_gene: TRBV3-1/TRBV3-2; CDR3nt: TGTGCAAGGCCCCTCACAGGGGGGAACTATGGCTACACCTTC; CDR3aa: CARPLTGGNYGYTF
j_gene: TRBJ2-7; abundance: .; d_gene: TRBD1; v_gene: TRBV4-1; CDR3nt: TGCGCCAGCAGCCGACAGGGCGCCGGCTCCTACGAGCAGTACTTC; CDR3aa: CASSRQGAGSYEQYF
j_gene: TRBJ2-3; abundance: .; d_gene: TRBD2; v_gene: TRBV19; CDR3nt: TGTGCCAGTAGGCCGGGACTAGCGGGCACAGATACGCAGTATTTT; CDR3aa: CASRPGLAGTDTQYF
j_gene: TRBJ1-2; abundance: .; d_gene: .; v_gene: TRBV3-1/TRBV3-2; CDR3nt: TGTGCCAGCAGCCCCGTCGTGGGGGGGAGCTATGGCTACACCTTC; CDR3aa: CASSPVVGGSYGYTF
j_gene: TRBJ1-4; abundance: .; d_gene: .; v_gene: TRBV5-1; CDR3nt: TGCGCCAGCAGTTTACAGGGAACTAATGAAAAACTGTTTTTT; CDR3aa: CASSLQGTNEKLFF
j_gene: TRBJ2-5; abundance: .; d_gene: .; v_gene: TRBV7-2; CDR3nt: TGTGCCAGCAGCTTAATGGGAGTTAGGGAGACCCAGTACTTC; CDR3aa: CASSLMGVRETQYF
j_gene: TRBJ1-1; abundance: .; d_gene: .; v_gene: TRBV7-2; CDR3nt: TGTGCCAGCAGCCTCTCGAACACTGAAGCTTTCTTT; CDR3aa: CASSLSNTEAFF
j_gene: TRBJ2-5; abundance: .; d_gene: TRBD2; v_gene: TRBV5-1; CDR3nt: TGCGCCAGCAGCTTGGCTGTAGCGGGGGCCCAAGAGACCCAGTACTTC; CDR3aa: CASSLAVAGAQETQYF
j_gene: TRBJ2-7; abundance: .; d_gene: .; v_gene: TRBV11-1; CDR3nt: TGTGCCAGCAGCTTAGTATCAGGGGCACCTTACGAGCAGTACTTC; CDR3aa: CASSLVSGAPYEQYF
j_gene: TRBJ1-4; abundance: .; d_gene: .; v_gene: TRBV7-9; CDR3nt: TGTGCCAGCAGCTTAGTTTCACTACCGGGTGAAAAACTGTTTTTT; CDR3aa: CASSLVSLPGEKLFF